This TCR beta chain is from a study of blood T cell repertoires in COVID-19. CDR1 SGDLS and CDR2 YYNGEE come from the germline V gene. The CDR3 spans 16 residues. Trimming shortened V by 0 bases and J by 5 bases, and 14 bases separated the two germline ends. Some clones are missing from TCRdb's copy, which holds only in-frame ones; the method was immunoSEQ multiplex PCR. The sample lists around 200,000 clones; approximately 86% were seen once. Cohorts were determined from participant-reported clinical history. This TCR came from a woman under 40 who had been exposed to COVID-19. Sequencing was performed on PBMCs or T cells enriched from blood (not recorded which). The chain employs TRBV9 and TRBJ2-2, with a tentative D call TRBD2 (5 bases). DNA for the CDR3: TGTGCCAGCAGCGTAGAGAGCGGACTCGGGACCGGGGAGCTGTTTTTT. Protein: CASSVESGLGTGELFF.